Shown below are 3 T cell receptor beta chains from a single sample sequenced in a study of OX40 agonist ivuxolimab in advanced cancers. Here immunoSEQ multiplex PCR was the method, and the copy in TCRdb shows in-frame clones only, minus some. This sample has tens of thousands of clones, with 83% found just once. The source material was CD4+ or CD8+ T cells sorted from blood, sampled in a trial of the OX40 agonist ivuxolimab. Every receptor here comes from an adult with an advanced solid tumor such as melanoma, head and neck, liver or kidney cancer.

This clone was seen a handful of times. The junction and the germline gene differ at one end; a read error may be behind it. This chain links TRBV6-5 with TRBJ1-1; D is undetermined. The germline CDR1 and CDR2 sequences are MNHEY and SVGAGI. The CDR3 contains 11 residues. The CDR3 region is CATSGNTEAFF. The CDR3 DNA reads TGTGCCACCAGTGGGAACACTGAAGCTTTCTTT.

The CDR3 here is CASSLWRASGDNEQFF. For the CDR3, the DNA is TGTGCCAGCAGCTTGTGGCGGGCTAGCGGGGACAATGAGCAGTTCTTC. This chain links TRBV5-8 with TRBJ2-1; 9 positions match TRBD2. Germline CDR1 is SGHTS and CDR2 is YDEGEE. This CDR3 spans 16 amino acids. V was pared by 1 base and J by 5 bases, with 7 bases of the junction left unmatched.

V is TRBV6-1 and J is TRBJ2-5; TRBD1 might be the D (5 bases). Germline V gene lookup returns CDR1 MNHNS and CDR2 SASEGT. The ends were cut back, 0 bases at V and 5 bases at J, with 10 bases in the middle. The CDR3 length is 14 residues. The chain's CDR3 is CASSEAQGWETQYF. The CDR3 DNA follows: TGTGCCAGCAGTGAAGCGCAGGGATGGGAGACCCAGTACTTC.